The 12 T cell receptor beta chains in this list originate from one sample, sequenced in a study of cytomegalovirus exposure and HLA in healthy donors. PCR used 60 Vbeta primers and 13 Jbeta primers. Some clones are missing from TCRdb's copy, which holds only in-frame ones; the method was immunoSEQ multiplex PCR. This table lists 120,000 to 150,000 clones. Material: PBMCs. These receptors originate from a woman between 45 and 60 years old in good health and CMV-seronegative.

The chain uses TRBV12-5 and TRBJ1-5; 7 bases are shared with TRBD1. The trim removed 0 bases at V and 0 bases at J, leaving 5 bases unmatched. The CDR3 totals 17 residues. CDR1 is LGHNT and CDR2 is FRNRAP in the germline V gene. CDR3 sequence (DNA): TGTGCTAGTGGTTTGGTACTACAGGGGTATAGCAATCAGCCCCAGCATTTT. It yields the protein CASGLVLQGYSNQPQHF.

The chain links TRBV28 to TRBJ1-1, with TRBD1 identical over 7 bases. Germline V gene data show CDR1 as MDHEN and CDR2 as SYDVKM. J was trimmed by 1 base and V by 5 bases; bases with no gene match: 7. The CDR3 is 15 residues long. The CDR3 coding sequence is TGTGCCAGCAGTACCGGGACAGCGGGGAACACTGAAGCTTTCTTT. Its translation is CASSTGTAGNTEAFF.

The chain joins TRBV4-3 to TRBJ1-1, with 9 bases lining up with TRBD1. CDR1 is LGHNA and CDR2 is YSLEER in the germline V gene. Trimming removed 3 bases from V and 3 bases from J; junction bases left unmatched: 11. The CDR3 covers 17 residues. The CDR3 nucleotides are TGCGCCAGCAGCCACCCGGGACAGGGTCTGTTAGACACTGAAGCTTTCTTT. This gives the protein CASSHPGQGLLDTEAFF.

The chain employs TRBV2 and TRBJ1-5; the D gene is possibly TRBD1 (6 bases). The CDR3 spans 13 residues. Germline V gene lookup returns CDR1 SNHLY and CDR2 FYNNEI. V dropped 8 bases and J dropped 5 bases, with 13 bases sitting between them. CDR3 in DNA: TGTGCCAGCCGGGACACTAACCATCAGCCCCAGCATTTT. This sequence encodes CASRDTNHQPQHF. Using reference TRBV2 and TRBJ1-5 for the parts outside the CDR3, the full variable domain is EPEVTQTPSHQVTQMGQEVILRCVPISNHLYFYWYRQILGQKVEFLVSFYNNEISEKSEIFDDQFSVERPDGSNFTLKIRSTKLEDSAMYFCASRDTNHQPQHFGDGTRLSIL.

The chain uses TRBV5-1 and TRBJ2-7; 12 bases align to TRBD2. Trimming removed 0 bases from V and 5 bases from J; junction bases left unmatched: 6. The CDR3 is made up of 16 amino acids. Germline assignment: CDR1 SGHRS and CDR2 YFSETQ. Written as DNA, the CDR3 is TGCGCCAGCAGCTTGGGACTAGCGGGAGTCATGGACGAGCAGTACTTC. Its translation: CASSLGLAGVMDEQYF.

The chain uses TRBV7-2 and TRBJ1-1; no clear D gene. Trimming shortened V by 1 base and J by 1 base, and 4 bases separated the two germline ends. Germline CDR1 SGHTA, CDR2 FQGNSA. This CDR3 is 13 amino acids long. This chain's CDR3 is CASSLEQNTEAFF. Written as DNA, the CDR3 is TGTGCCAGCAGCTTAGAACAGAACACTGAAGCTTTCTTT.

V usage is TRBV6-1 and J usage is TRBJ1-2; possibly TRBD1 for D (5 bases). This CDR3 has 14 residues. The V end was cut by 2 bases, the J end by 8 bases, with 15 bases between. Germline loops: CDR1 MNHNS, CDR2 SASEGT. CDR3: CASSERTAGTGYTF. The CDR3 DNA reads as TGTGCCAGCAGTGAACGGACCGCGGGGACGGGCTACACCTTC.

CDR3 in amino acids: CASSHRYGTGLSNQPQHF. CDR3 nucleotide sequence: TGTGCCAGCAGTCACCGTTATGGGACAGGACTAAGCAATCAGCCCCAGCATTTT. The chain couples TRBV28 to TRBJ1-5; 8 positions match TRBD1. The ends lost 5 bases at V and 1 base at J; junction bases unmatched: 13. CDR1 is MDHEN, CDR2 SYDVKM, per germline. This CDR3 spans 18 amino acids. Combining the CDR3 with reference TRBV28 and TRBJ1-5 gives the whole variable domain DVKVTQSSRYLVKRTGEKVFLECVQDMDHENMFWYRQDPGLGLRLIYFSYDVKMKEKGDIPEGYSVSREKKERFSLILESASTNQTSMYLCASSHRYGTGLSNQPQHFGDGTRLSIL.

The chain links TRBV28 to TRBJ2-7; 11 nucleotides agree with TRBD1. CDR3 length: 12 residues. After removal of 3 bases from V and 11 bases from J, the junction contained 3 bases not matched to a gene. CDR1 is MDHEN, CDR2 SYDVKM, per germline. This chain's CDR3 is CASSLGGQGEYF. The CDR3 bases are TGTGCCAGCAGTTTGGGGGGACAGGGGGAGTACTTC.

The V and J genes are TRBV7-2 and TRBJ2-3, with 10 bases identical to TRBD2. The germline CDR1 and CDR2 sequences are SGHTA and FQGNSA. V lost 5 bases to trimming and J lost 2 bases; unmatched junction nucleotides: 7. The CDR3 is 16 amino acids. CDR3 DNA: TGTGCCAGCAGCCCCCGGACTAGCGGATTCACAGATACGCAGTATTTT. Its translation is CASSPRTSGFTDTQYF.

The V call is TRBV2, the J call TRBJ1-1, with D possibly being TRBD1 (6 bases). Between the trimmed V and J ends, which lost 8 bases and 2 bases, there was a span of 12 bases. CDR3 length: 13 residues. Per the germline V gene, CDR1 is SNHLY and CDR2 is FYNNEI. The CDR3 protein is CASVRTDNTEAFF. DNA of the CDR3: TGTGCCAGCGTAAGGACAGATAACACTGAAGCTTTCTTT.

The V call is TRBV9, the J call TRBJ1-1; 10 bases line up with TRBD1. V lost 1 base and J lost 2; bases outside the gene matches: 5. The germline V gene has CDR1 SGDLS and CDR2 YYNGEE. This CDR3 is 16 amino acids long. The CDR3 spells CASSVSRTGGNTEAFF. CDR3 DNA sequence: TGTGCCAGCAGCGTATCCCGGACAGGGGGAAACACTGAAGCTTTCTTT. Complete variable domain (other parts from reference TRBV9 and TRBJ1-1): DSGVTQTPKHLITATGQRVTLRCSPRSGDLSVYWYQQSLDQGLQFLIQYYNGEERAKGNILERFSAQQFPDLHSELNLSSLELGDSALYFCASSVSRTGGNTEAFFGQGTRLTVV.